The 14 T cell receptor beta chains listed next were all sequenced from one sample in a study of shared clonotypes between healthy human individuals. Libraries were prepared by immunoSEQ multiplex PCR; TCRdb keeps only in-frame clonotypes and omits some of them. Of more than 450,000 clones in the sample, 79% are singletons; the top ten hold 13%. What was sequenced was PBMCs. These receptor sequences come from a woman aged 40 to 55 in good health. Some clones in this sample may be carry-over from other donors' samples.

The rearrangement joins TRBV2 to TRBJ2-2; D gene unclear. Germline V gene data show CDR1 as SNHLY and CDR2 as FYNNEI. Trimming removed 2 bases at V and 4 bases at J, with 2 bases between. The CDR3 has 12 residues. DNA of the CDR3: TGTGCCAGCAGTGAAACCACCGGGGAGCTGTTTTTT. Translating it yields CASSETTGELFF.

The CDR3 loop reads CASSRGETQYF. CDR3 bases: TGTGCCAGCAGCCGGGGGGAGACCCAGTACTTC. This chain uses TRBV7-2 with TRBJ2-5, with D maybe TRBD2 (6 bases). CDR3 size: 11 residues. Germline CDR1 is SGHTA and CDR2 is FQGNSA. Trimming cost V 5 bases and J 5 bases, with 6 bases left between them.

A single count supports this clone. The gene calls are TRBV28 and TRBJ1-2; D is perhaps TRBD1 (6 bases). V lost 5 bases and J 4 bases, leaving 14 bases between the germline ends. The CDR3 has 14 amino acids. In germline, CDR1 is MDHEN, CDR2 SYDVKM. The CDR3 spells CASSQTGTSYGYTF. Here the CDR3 DNA reads TGTGCCAGCAGTCAAACTGGGACAAGCTATGGCTACACCTTC.

This clone was counted between two and nine times. This chain links TRBV5-1 with TRBJ2-5; 14 nucleotides line up with TRBD2. The CDR3 length is 17 residues. V was pared by 2 bases and J by 6 bases, with 9 bases of the junction left unmatched. Germline lookup yields CDR1 SGHRS and CDR2 YFSETQ. CDR3 in DNA: TGCGCCAGCAGCTTATTGCCGACTAGCGGGAGGGCGAAGACCCAGTACTTC. Its protein is CASSLLPTSGRAKTQYF.

The chain links TRBV7-6 to TRBJ2-3; a weak D match, TRBD2 (6 bases). Trimming stripped 1 base from V and 0 bases from J, with 11 bases between. The CDR3 runs to 16 residues. CDR1 is SGHVS, CDR2 FNYEAQ, per germline. The CDR3, as DNA: TGTGCCAGCAGCTTAGTGGGGGACTTAAGCACAGATACGCAGTATTTT. Protein: CASSLVGDLSTDTQYF. The variable domain in full, with the rest retrieved from reference TRBV7-6 and TRBJ2-3, is GAGVSQSPRYKVTKRGQDVALRCDPISGHVSLYWYRQALGQGPEFLTYFNYEAQQDKSGLPNDRFSAERPEGSISTLTIQRTEQRDSAMYRCASSLVGDLSTDTQYFGPGTRLTVL.

The J gene is TRBJ1-3, the V gene TRBV7-9; D perhaps matches TRBD1 (6 bases). Germline CDR1 is SEHNR and CDR2 is FQNEAQ (reference sequence). The V gene lost 2 bases and the J gene lost 4 bases, with 12 bases spanning the gap. The length of the CDR3 is 15 residues. The CDR3 sequence is CASSLMGGSGNTIYF. CDR3 DNA sequence: TGTGCCAGCAGCTTAATGGGGGGCTCCGGAAACACCATATATTTT.

This clone showed up just a few times. The J gene is TRBJ2-2, the V gene TRBV4-3; D unclear. The V and J ends lost 0 bases and 5 bases respectively, with 10 bases between them. Per the germline V gene, CDR1 is LGHNA and CDR2 is YSLEER. CDR3 length: 15 residues. CDR3 in DNA: TGCGCCAGCAGCCAAGAATGGCGCAGGACCGGGGAGCTGTTTTTT. Amino acid sequence: CASSQEWRRTGELFF.

The V call is TRBV28, the J call TRBJ2-7, with 8 bases matching TRBD1. From germline, CDR1 is MDHEN and CDR2 SYDVKM. The CDR3 sequence is 14 residues long. Trimming took 2 bases from V and 7 from J; bases not matched to a gene: 7. The CDR3: CASSLGQGSREQYF. CDR3 nucleotides: TGTGCCAGCAGTTTAGGACAGGGCTCACGGGAGCAGTACTTC.

V is TRBV19 and J is TRBJ2-3, with TRBD1 matching 7 bases. Losses at the gene ends were 8 bases for V and 4 bases for J; bases not matched to a gene: 6. The CDR3 length is 13 residues. The germline gives CDR1 LNHDA, CDR2 SQIVND (reference sequence). This CDR3 reads CASRTGVADTQYF. The CDR3 nucleotides are TGTGCCAGTCGAACAGGGGTTGCAGATACGCAGTATTTT.

This chain uses TRBV2 with TRBJ2-5; D may match TRBD1 or TRBD2 (5 bases each). CDR3 length equals 13 residues. The germline gives CDR1 SNHLY, CDR2 FYNNEI. The CDR3 coding sequence is TGTGTATCCATAAGGGACCACTCAGAGACCCAGTACTTC. This sequence encodes CVSIRDHSETQYF.

This chain connects TRBV28 to TRBJ1-4, with 8 bases identical to TRBD1. Losses at the gene ends were 2 bases for V and 0 bases for J; bases not matched to a gene: 5. The V gene's germline CDR1 is MDHEN and CDR2 SYDVKM. This CDR3 contains 17 residues. CDR3 residues: CASSLGTGSPTNEKLFF. DNA of the CDR3: TGTGCCAGCAGTTTAGGGACAGGTTCACCAACTAATGAAAAACTGTTTTTT.

The rearrangement uses TRBV5-4 and TRBJ1-5, with no clear D. V lost 4 bases to trimming and J lost 4 bases, with 12 bases between them. The CDR3 runs 14 residues. Germline V CDR1 and CDR2: SGHNT, YYREEE (reference sequence). This CDR3 is CASSLGPTNQPQHF. The CDR3 nucleotides read TGTGCCAGCAGCCTAGGGCCTACTAATCAGCCCCAGCATTTT.

The sample holds one count of this clone. The chain joins TRBV9 to TRBJ2-7, with D maybe TRBD2 (7 bases). The CDR3 loop spans 15 amino acids. CDR1 and CDR2 from the germline V gene are SGDLS and YYNGEE. V lost 4 bases and J lost 7, with 21 bases in between. In DNA form, the CDR3 reads TGTGCCAGCAGCAAGGGGAGGGGGTTGTTTGAAGAGCAGTACTTC. Translating it yields CASSKGRGLFEEQYF.

This chain links TRBV5-1 with TRBJ2-7; D assignment may be TRBD1 or TRBD2 (5 bases each). The CDR3 has 15 residues. Between the trimmed V and J ends, which lost 3 bases and 0 bases, there was a span of 13 bases. Germline values: CDR1 SGHRS, CDR2 YFSETQ. Written as DNA, the CDR3 is TGCGCCAGCAGCTCGGTAGGGGAGAGCTCCTACGAGCAGTACTTC. Residues: CASSSVGESSYEQYF.